A selection of T cell receptor beta chains follows, all from one sample in a study of blood T cell repertoires in COVID-19. Assay used: immunoSEQ multiplex PCR; TCRdb lists only in-frame clones, some missing. The repertoire holds under 250,000 clones, with 87% as singletons. The material sequenced was PBMCs or T cells enriched from blood (not recorded which). The receptors were gathered from a woman in her 30s with acute COVID-19. CDR3s include the opening cysteine and the closing phenylalanine or tryptophan. A D gene is named only where the DNA matches it firmly. Expanded clones get a size class; other rows say once, few or many, or leave the size out.

len: 16; v_gene: TRBV5-1; d_gene: TRBD1; j_gene: TRBJ1-2; abundance: -; CDR3nt: TGCGCCAGCAGCTTGGAACGAGACAGGGTGAAAGGGGGCTACACCTTC; CDR3aa: CASSLERDRVKGGYTF
len: 15; v_gene: TRBV11-2; d_gene: TRBD2; j_gene: TRBJ2-5; abundance: -; CDR3nt: TGTGCCAGCAGCTTAATGACTAGCGAGAGAGAGACCCAGTACTTC; CDR3aa: CASSLMTSERETQYF
len: 16; v_gene: TRBV10-2; d_gene: TRBD1; j_gene: TRBJ1-1; abundance: -; CDR3nt: TGCGCCAGCAGTGAGTTCCACAGGGGACCGAACACTGAAGCTTTCTTT; CDR3aa: CASSEFHRGPNTEAFF
len: 14; v_gene: TRBV19; d_gene: TRBD1; j_gene: TRBJ1-2; abundance: -; CDR3nt: TGTGCCAGTAGAGGACAGGGGGCGAGAGGTGGCTACACCTTC; CDR3aa: CASRGQGARGGYTF
len: 14; v_gene: TRBV3-1/TRBV3-2; d_gene: TRBD1; j_gene: TRBJ1-6; abundance: -; CDR3nt: TGTGCCAGCAGCCAAGAGGACAGGAATTCACCCCTCCACTTT; CDR3aa: CASSQEDRNSPLHF
len: 15; v_gene: TRBV5-1; d_gene: TRBD1; j_gene: TRBJ2-7; abundance: -; CDR3nt: TGCGCCAGCAGCACGGACAGGGCCTATCCCTACGAGCAGTACTTC; CDR3aa: CASSTDRAYPYEQYF
len: 17; v_gene: TRBV3-1/TRBV3-2; d_gene: -; j_gene: TRBJ1-5; abundance: -; CDR3nt: TGTGCCAGCAGCCAAGAGTTGGTCTCTAATAGCAATCAGCCCCAGCATTTT; CDR3aa: CASSQELVSNSNQPQHF
len: 15; v_gene: TRBV3-1/TRBV3-2; d_gene: -; j_gene: TRBJ2-1; abundance: -; CDR3nt: TGTGCCAGCAGCCAGAACGGGGCGGGATACAATGAGCAGTTCTTC; CDR3aa: CASSQNGAGYNEQFF
len: 14; v_gene: TRBV6-2/TRBV6-3; d_gene: TRBD2; j_gene: TRBJ2-1; abundance: -; CDR3nt: TGTGCCAGCAGTGGAGCGGGGGGGAGGGATGAGCAGTTCTTC; CDR3aa: CASSGAGGRDEQFF
len: 15; v_gene: TRBV3-1/TRBV3-2; d_gene: -; j_gene: TRBJ1-5; abundance: -; CDR3nt: TGTGCCAGCAGCCAAGAGTTACAGGGAGATCAGCCCCAGCATTTT; CDR3aa: CASSQELQGDQPQHF
len: 15; v_gene: TRBV5-1; d_gene: TRBD1; j_gene: TRBJ2-2; abundance: -; CDR3nt: TGCGCCAGCAGCTTGTGGACAGGGGGCACCGGGGAGCTGTTTTTT; CDR3aa: CASSLWTGGTGELFF
len: 13; v_gene: TRBV12-3/TRBV12-4; d_gene: -; j_gene: TRBJ1-6; abundance: -; CDR3nt: TGTGCCAGCAGTTTTAAGGGGGATTCACCCCTCCACTTT; CDR3aa: CASSFKGDSPLHF
len: 15; v_gene: TRBV6-4; d_gene: -; j_gene: TRBJ1-6; abundance: -; CDR3nt: TGTGCCAGCAGTCCGACAGGCTATTATAATTCACCCCTCCACTTT; CDR3aa: CASSPTGYYNSPLHF
len: 15; v_gene: TRBV3-1/TRBV3-2; d_gene: -; j_gene: TRBJ1-1; abundance: -; CDR3nt: TGTGCCAGCAGCCAAGGGGGGGGCCCAAACACTGAAGCTTTCTTT; CDR3aa: CASSQGGGPNTEAFF
len: 13; v_gene: TRBV10-1; d_gene: -; j_gene: TRBJ1-2; abundance: once; CDR3nt: TGCGCCAGCAGTGAGTCGGCAGGGGATGGCTACACCTTC; CDR3aa: CASSESAGDGYTF
len: 18; v_gene: TRBV4-3; d_gene: -; j_gene: TRBJ2-3; abundance: -; CDR3nt: TGCGCCAGCAGCCAAGTAAGTTCTTCACGGACTAGCACAGATACGCAGTATTTT; CDR3aa: CASSQVSSSRTSTDTQYF
len: 17; v_gene: TRBV10-3; d_gene: TRBD2; j_gene: TRBJ2-7; abundance: -; CDR3nt: TGTGCCATCAGTGAGTCGCCTAGCGGGGGGGATAAAGACGAGCAGTACTTC; CDR3aa: CAISESPSGGDKDEQYF
len: 16; v_gene: TRBV16; d_gene: TRBD1; j_gene: TRBJ1-5; abundance: -; CDR3nt: TGTGCCAGCAGCCGAACACAGGGGGTTCTGAATCAGCCCCAGCATTTT; CDR3aa: CASSRTQGVLNQPQHF
len: 18; v_gene: TRBV3-1/TRBV3-2; d_gene: TRBD1; j_gene: TRBJ1-1; abundance: -; CDR3nt: TGTGCCAGCAGCCAAGGGTCGGACAGGGGTAGGAAGAACACTGAAGCTTTCTTT; CDR3aa: CASSQGSDRGRKNTEAFF
len: 13; v_gene: TRBV18; d_gene: -; j_gene: TRBJ2-5; abundance: -; CDR3nt: TGTGCCAGCTCGCTAGACTATAAAGAGACCCAGTACTTC; CDR3aa: CASSLDYKETQYF
len: 18; v_gene: TRBV4-3; d_gene: -; j_gene: TRBJ2-1; abundance: -; CDR3nt: TGCGCCAGCAGCCCGAATTTTGACAGTCTGAGCTCCTACAATGAGCAGTTCTTC; CDR3aa: CASSPNFDSLSSYNEQFF
len: 17; v_gene: TRBV10-2; d_gene: -; j_gene: TRBJ2-2; abundance: -; CDR3nt: TGCGCCAGCAGTGAATGGAGGGTTAGGGGGCGGTCCGGGGAGCTGTTTTTT; CDR3aa: CASSEWRVRGRSGELFF
len: 14; v_gene: TRBV6-5; d_gene: TRBD1; j_gene: TRBJ1-2; abundance: -; CDR3nt: TGTGCCAGCAGTCGGGACAGGGGAGCCTATGGCTACACCTTC; CDR3aa: CASSRDRGAYGYTF
len: 13; v_gene: TRBV6-5; d_gene: -; j_gene: TRBJ1-2; abundance: -; CDR3nt: TGTGCCAGCAGTCGACAGTCTCTCTATGGCTACACCTTC; CDR3aa: CASSRQSLYGYTF
len: 15; v_gene: TRBV6-5; d_gene: -; j_gene: TRBJ2-7; abundance: -; CDR3nt: TGTGCCAGCAGTTACTCGAGACGGAGCTCCTACGAGCAGTACTTC; CDR3aa: CASSYSRRSSYEQYF
len: 15; v_gene: TRBV5-1; d_gene: -; j_gene: TRBJ2-1; abundance: many; CDR3nt: TGCGCCAGCAGCTTGGAAGGGGGAGCCTACAATGAGCAGTTCTTC; CDR3aa: CASSLEGGAYNEQFF
len: 12; v_gene: TRBV3-1/TRBV3-2; d_gene: TRBD1; j_gene: TRBJ1-2; abundance: once; CDR3nt: TGTGCCAGCAGGTCAGGGGGCAATGGCTACACCTTC; CDR3aa: CASRSGGNGYTF
len: 15; v_gene: TRBV4-3; d_gene: TRBD1; j_gene: TRBJ2-7; abundance: once; CDR3nt: TGCGCCAGCAGCCAAAGGCCGGGACAGGGCTACGAGCAGTACTTC; CDR3aa: CASSQRPGQGYEQYF
len: 13; v_gene: TRBV9; d_gene: -; j_gene: TRBJ1-1; abundance: once; CDR3nt: TGTGCCAGCAGCGTAGGCGACTACACTGAAGCTTTCTTT; CDR3aa: CASSVGDYTEAFF
len: 10; v_gene: TRBV2; d_gene: -; j_gene: TRBJ1-1; abundance: -; CDR3nt: TGTGCCAGCAGTGGCGTGGGCGCTTTCTTT; CDR3aa: CASSGVGAFF
len: 14; v_gene: TRBV2; d_gene: TRBD1; j_gene: TRBJ1-1; abundance: few; CDR3nt: TGTGCCAGCAGTGTCCGACAGGGGGCGGCTGAAGCTTTCTTT; CDR3aa: CASSVRQGAAEAFF
len: 14; v_gene: TRBV5-8; d_gene: TRBD1; j_gene: TRBJ2-7; abundance: -; CDR3nt: TGTGCCAGCAGCTACGACAGGGAAGCCAACGAGCAGTACTTC; CDR3aa: CASSYDREANEQYF
len: 15; v_gene: TRBV3-1/TRBV3-2; d_gene: -; j_gene: TRBJ2-5; abundance: -; CDR3nt: TGTGCCAGCAGCCAAGGGCCGGGGTCGATGGAGACCCAGTACTTC; CDR3aa: CASSQGPGSMETQYF
len: 15; v_gene: TRBV25-1; d_gene: TRBD1; j_gene: TRBJ2-5; abundance: -; CDR3nt: TGTGCCAGCAGTGATTCAGCGGACAGGGCAGAGACCCAGTACTTC; CDR3aa: CASSDSADRAETQYF
len: 16; v_gene: TRBV5-6; d_gene: TRBD1; j_gene: TRBJ1-5; abundance: -; CDR3nt: TGTGCCAGCAGCTCACAGACAGGGGCCGCTCATCAGCCCCAGCATTTT; CDR3aa: CASSSQTGAAHQPQHF
len: 15; v_gene: TRBV18; d_gene: TRBD1; j_gene: TRBJ1-4; abundance: -; CDR3nt: TGTGCCAGCTCACCTTTAACAGGGGCTAATGAAAAACTGTTTTTT; CDR3aa: CASSPLTGANEKLFF
len: 16; v_gene: TRBV4-2; d_gene: TRBD2; j_gene: TRBJ2-1; abundance: -; CDR3nt: TGTGCCAGCAGCCAAGATCGGGGACTACCCTACAATGAGCAGTTCTTC; CDR3aa: CASSQDRGLPYNEQFF
len: 15; v_gene: TRBV3-1/TRBV3-2; d_gene: -; j_gene: TRBJ1-1; abundance: -; CDR3nt: TGTGCCAGCAGCCAAACGTCCGGGGGAGCTTCTCGGTCTTTCTTT; CDR3aa: CASSQTSGGASRSFF
len: 14; v_gene: TRBV5-1; d_gene: TRBD1; j_gene: TRBJ2-5; abundance: -; CDR3nt: TGCGCCAGCAGCCAGACAGGGATAATCGAGACCCAGTACTTC; CDR3aa: CASSQTGIIETQYF
len: 14; v_gene: TRBV4-3; d_gene: -; j_gene: TRBJ2-1; abundance: -; CDR3nt: TGCGCCAGCAGCCAAGTTACTCAGCGCCAGAAGCAGTTCTTC; CDR3aa: CASSQVTQRQKQFF
len: 15; v_gene: TRBV7-2; d_gene: -; j_gene: TRBJ2-1; abundance: -; CDR3nt: TGTGCCAGCAGCCCTGACAGGTTTTCCTACAATGAGCAGTTCTTC; CDR3aa: CASSPDRFSYNEQFF
len: 15; v_gene: TRBV5-4; d_gene: -; j_gene: TRBJ1-2; abundance: -; CDR3nt: TGTGCCAGCAACCGGGACGGTACCGGGAGCTATGGCTACACCTTC; CDR3aa: CASNRDGTGSYGYTF
len: 17; v_gene: TRBV2; d_gene: TRBD1; j_gene: TRBJ1-1; abundance: -; CDR3nt: TGTGCCAGCAGAAACAGTCCCGGGACAGGGGAAGGGACTGAAGCTTTCTTT; CDR3aa: CASRNSPGTGEGTEAFF
len: 17; v_gene: TRBV15; d_gene: TRBD1; j_gene: TRBJ2-6; abundance: few; CDR3nt: TGTGCCACCAGCCCACAGGGGGCGTCGACTGGGGCCAACGTCCTGACTTTC; CDR3aa: CATSPQGASTGANVLTF
len: 13; v_gene: TRBV12-3/TRBV12-4; d_gene: TRBD1; j_gene: TRBJ1-2; abundance: -; CDR3nt: TGTGCCAGCAGACGGACAGGGACCTATGGCTACACCTTC; CDR3aa: CASRRTGTYGYTF
len: 13; v_gene: TRBV6-5; d_gene: -; j_gene: TRBJ1-1; abundance: -; CDR3nt: TGTGCCAGCAGCTCAGGGGTTGTCACTGAAGCTTTCTTT; CDR3aa: CASSSGVVTEAFF
len: 20; v_gene: TRBV19; d_gene: -; j_gene: TRBJ1-5; abundance: -; CDR3nt: TGTGCCAGTAGTATAACGGTCGCGGGTGGGGAGTTTTATAGCAATCAGCCCCAGCATTTT; CDR3aa: CASSITVAGGEFYSNQPQHF
len: 14; v_gene: TRBV9; d_gene: TRBD1; j_gene: TRBJ1-2; abundance: few; CDR3nt: TGTGCCAGCAAAAAGGACAGGGGAGGCTATGGCTACACCTTC; CDR3aa: CASKKDRGGYGYTF
len: 18; v_gene: TRBV19; d_gene: TRBD1; j_gene: TRBJ2-6; abundance: -; CDR3nt: TGTGCCAGTAACGATCCGGGACAGGGCGCGGAGGGGGCCAACGTCCTGACTTTC; CDR3aa: CASNDPGQGAEGANVLTF
len: 11; v_gene: TRBV12-3/TRBV12-4; d_gene: -; j_gene: TRBJ2-1; abundance: -; CDR3nt: TGTGCCAGCATTCTTAGGGGGGAGCAGTTCTTC; CDR3aa: CASILRGEQFF
len: 15; v_gene: TRBV5-1; d_gene: TRBD2; j_gene: TRBJ2-5; abundance: -; CDR3nt: TGCGCCAGCAGCTTGACTAGCGATCACCAAGAGACCCAGTACTTC; CDR3aa: CASSLTSDHQETQYF
len: 16; v_gene: TRBV7-9; d_gene: TRBD1; j_gene: TRBJ2-5; abundance: -; CDR3nt: TGTGCCAGCAGCTTAGGGGACAGGGGAAGACAAGAGACCCAGTACTTC; CDR3aa: CASSLGDRGRQETQYF
len: 13; v_gene: TRBV5-5; d_gene: -; j_gene: TRBJ1-5; abundance: -; CDR3nt: TGTGCCAGCAGCTCAGGGCCCGGTCAGCCCCAGCATTTT; CDR3aa: CASSSGPGQPQHF
len: 14; v_gene: TRBV13; d_gene: -; j_gene: TRBJ2-1; abundance: -; CDR3nt: TGTGCCAGCAGCCAAAGGGGGGGTTGGGATGAGCAGTTCTTC; CDR3aa: CASSQRGGWDEQFF